This T cell receptor (beta chain) was captured in a study of CD8+ T cells in alopecia areata. Points from the study as a whole: Possibly as an HLA-related effect, TCR sharing across patients appeared less clear than in mice. Scalp clonality dropped significantly under tofacitinib, as did expanded CD8+ top-100 clones.

It was cDNA, reverse transcribed from extracted RNA, that served as the sequencing template. Using immunoSEQ multiplex PCR, the repertoire was profiled, and TCRdb retains in-frame clones only, with some absent. The table includes around 110,000 clones, less than 90% detected once. The CDR3 contains 15 residues. V lost 8 bases and J lost 7, with 21 bases in between. CDR1 is MNHEY, CDR2 SMNVEV, per germline (reference sequence). Regarding this clone: The target antigen is unknown.

The sample's treatment: oral pan-JAK inhibitor, 5-10 mg twice daily. Sorted populations comprised CD4+ and CD8+ T cells obtained from PBMCs. The genes are TRBV27 and TRBJ1-5; no clear D. The sequence came from a human donor with alopecia areata. The material was CD8+ T cells sorted from blood, obtained at week 24, from a patient treated with tofacitinib. CDR3 sequence (DNA): TGTGCCAGCTCCCCTCATCCAGGTCCCCAGCAGCCCCAGCATTTT. Translating gives CASSPHPGPQQPQHF.